This T cell receptor (beta chain) was recovered during a study of T-cell reconstitution after alpha-beta-depleted transplantation in children. The CDR3 covers 14 residues. Trimming left V 3 bases short and J 4 bases short, with 12 bases between. This clonotype showed up many times. Its target is unknown. Unique molecular identifiers were used to barcode this TCRbeta library. From the PCR reads, TCRdb called clonotypes with MiXCR, one entry per CDR3 protein. This table has approximately 300,000 distinct CDR3 sequences, less than 9.5% appearing once. Study-level points and caveats: There were some patients whose high TCRbeta diversity at day 60 came from surviving recipient T cells and thymic progenitors. Expanded graft clones, several hundred of them, were reportedly the source of alpha-beta T cells about two months after transplant. T-cell counts and diversity at one year following transplant were attributed mainly to newly produced T cells.

This TCR was sampled from a female patient aged 2 to 10 who had a stem cell transplant for Fanconi anemia, so the T cells may come from the graft donor. The chain joins TRBV12-3 or TRBV12-4 to TRBJ1-1, with TRBD1 as a possible D gene (5 bases). The sequenced sample was peripheral blood, obtained 360 days after TCRalphabeta/CD19-depleted stem cell transplant. The CDR3 here is CASSLRGPSTEAFF. CDR3 in DNA: TGTGCCAGCAGTTTGCGGGGCCCTAGCACTGAAGCTTTCTTT.